This TCR beta chain was sequenced for a study of OX40 agonist ivuxolimab in advanced cancers. Overall study context: At 65% to 90% male, the cohort had a mean age of roughly 60 years, ranging from roughly 23 to 80. Prior anti-PD-1, anti-PD-L1 or anti-CTLA-4 therapy was allowed; more than 30% had some.

V dropped 1 base and J dropped 2 bases, with 9 bases sitting between them. Per germline, CDR1 SGHDT and CDR2 YYEEEE. CDR3 size: 15 residues. Points on this clone: The antigen remains unidentified.

TCRdb's table, derived via immunoSEQ multiplex PCR, lists solely in-frame clones and lacks some. The repertoire holds about 84,000 clones, with approximately 85% as singletons. Study results and caveats: Expanded clones were, on average, more numerous in CD8+ T cells than in CD4+. At doses 0.1 to 3.0 mg/kg, CD4+ and CD8+ clones expanded.

The chain is built from TRBV5-6 and TRBJ2-2; TRBD1 might be the D (6 bases). The sample consisted of CD4+ or CD8+ T cells sorted from blood, taken in a trial of the OX40 agonist ivuxolimab. The TCR was taken from an adult with an advanced solid tumor such as melanoma, head and neck, liver or kidney cancer. The CDR3 nucleotides are TGTGCCAGCAGCTTGCGACAGGCAAACACCGGGGAGCTGTTTTTT. As protein: CASSLRQANTGELFF.